This T cell receptor (beta chain) originates from a study of CD8 T cells in Susac syndrome (dated by TCRdb to the late 2010s). Background on the whole study: Repertoire sequencing was used to test whether CD8+ T cell activation and differentiation in Susac syndrome was antigen driven. CD8+ T cell repertoire clonality was compared between more than ten healthy donors, approximately 14 Susac syndrome patients and approximately 16 multiple sclerosis patients. The paper's findings and limits, for the study overall: The number of individuals in the TCR sequencing and HLA analysis was recognized as being relatively small.

Peripheral blood CD8+ and CD4+ T cells from healthy donors, Susac syndrome patients and multiple sclerosis patients were profiled by high-throughput TCR beta sequencing. The multiple sclerosis controls were treatment-naive patients who had stable or active relapsing-remitting disease and met the revised McDonald criteria. Bulk CD8+ and CD4+ T cells were purified by magnetic negative isolation, whereas CD8+ TEMRA cells were enriched by FACS. Blood was drawn into EDTA tubes, processed within 24 hours, and PBMCs were isolated by density gradient centrifugation. PBMCs intended for TCR sequencing were cryopreserved in liquid nitrogen and were subsequently thawed in a 37 degrees C water bath. The sorted or isolated CD4+, CD8+ and CD8+ TEMRA cells reached a purity of at least 90%. RNA was extracted using the RNeasy kit, and about 0.5 to 1 ug of the RNA was reverse transcribed with random hexamers. The immunoSEQ multiplex PCR assay, which covers 54 Vbeta and 13 Jbeta segments, was used to amplify TCR beta CDR3 regions. Bias from PCR amplification was corrected by using a synthetic template baseline for primer optimization and for computational correction. The original methods were these. Reads were annotated to V, D and J genes according to IMGT and were analyzed with immunoSEQ Analyzer, with only productive sequences retained. To calculate clonality, Shannon entropy was normalized by log2 of the number of productive unique sequences and then subtracted from one. For each patient and control, public and private clones were evaluated within the 100 most prevalent clones. Clones were defined as Susac-specific if absent from the healthy and MS cohorts, from around 1,100 published viral clones and from other ImmuneACCESS disease sequences. The raw public data were reprocessed by TCRdb itself: fastp quality trimming at Q25, MiXCR clonotype calling, in-frame beta chains only. Each entry merges the rows of one CDR3 protein and shows their most common DNA and genes. Here the V and J calls rest on TCRdb's processing, not on the authors' analysis. This sample is represented by fewer than 85,000 distinct CDR3 sequences; about 95% of them were singletons. Around 0.4% of the sample is taken by the ten largest.

Measured from the cysteine to the phenylalanine, the CDR3 is 14 residues long. The entry retains the CDR3 DNA only, 42 bases that are in frame from base 1. V is pared back by 7 bases and J by 3 bases, with 16 bases lying between the germline termini. The CDR1 and CDR2 encoded by the germline V gene are LGHNT and FRNRAP. As regards this clonotype: Its antigen target is currently unknown. No qualities accompany the bases; no much larger clone lies one base away.

Sequencing was carried out using CD8+ T cells from PBMCs. The V and J genes are TRBV12-5 and TRBJ2-7; the D gene is perhaps TRBD1, from 6 matching bases. The clonotype was recovered from a human donor with multiple sclerosis. The nucleotides are TGTGCTAGTGCCTTATCACAGGGTTTCTACGAGCAGTACTTC. Its translation is CASALSQGFYEQYF.